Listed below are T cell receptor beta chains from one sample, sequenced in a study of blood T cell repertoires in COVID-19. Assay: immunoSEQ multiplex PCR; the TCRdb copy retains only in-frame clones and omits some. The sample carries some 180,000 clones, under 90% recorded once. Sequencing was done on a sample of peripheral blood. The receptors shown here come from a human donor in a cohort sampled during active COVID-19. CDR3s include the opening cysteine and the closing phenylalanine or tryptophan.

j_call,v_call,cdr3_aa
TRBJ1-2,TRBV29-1,CSVEVGTHYGYTF
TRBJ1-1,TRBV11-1,CASSPQMNTEAFF
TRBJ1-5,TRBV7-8,CASRELGGMGNQPQHF
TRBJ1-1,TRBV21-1,CASSKERDRVRVGNTEAFF
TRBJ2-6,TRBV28,CASSYRDGANVLTF
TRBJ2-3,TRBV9,CASSALAGGLVDTQYF
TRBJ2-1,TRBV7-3,CASSPWDRGTNEQFF
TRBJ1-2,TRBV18,CASSLTGGEAVYNYGYTF
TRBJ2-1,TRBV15,CATSSDSWYNEQFF
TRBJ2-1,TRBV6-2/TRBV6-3,CASSSYGELAGAIINEQFF
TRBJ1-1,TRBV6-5,CASRGTGMNTEAFF
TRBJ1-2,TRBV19,CASSIGGHENGYTF
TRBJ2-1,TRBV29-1,CSVVGLAGYNEQFF
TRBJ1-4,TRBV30,CAWSPGGTNEKLFF
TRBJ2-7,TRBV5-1,CASSRRQGYEQYF
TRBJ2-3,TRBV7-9,CASSPSWPPGGTSTDTQYF
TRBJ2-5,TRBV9,CASSVGLAVQETQYF